These T cell receptor beta chains were read from a single sample in a study of identical twins. From the 5' RACE reads, TCRdb called clonotypes with MiXCR, one entry per CDR3 protein. The sample contains some 690,000 distinct CDR3 sequences, 21% of which appear only once. This sample also belongs to another study, concerning T cells expressing NK-cell markers.

Sequencing input: PBMCs. Receptor source: a woman aged 18 to 35 in good health. CDR3s include the opening cysteine and the closing phenylalanine or tryptophan. The D gene is left open where the match is weak. Clone size is given for some rows only: seen once, a few or many times, or a class if the clone is expanded.

size	V	J	D	DNA	CDR3
many	TRBV20-1	TRBJ2-3	-	TGCAGTGCCCCCCTGGGGGATACGCAGTATTTT	CSAPLGDTQYF
-	TRBV9	TRBJ1-1	-	TGTGCCAGCAGCGTGTCTAGGTACACTGAAGCTTTCTTT	CASSVSRYTEAFF
-	TRBV28	TRBJ2-7	TRBD1	TGTGCCAGCAGTGGCCGGGACAGGGGGCGATACGAGCAGTACTTC	CASSGRDRGRYEQYF
-	TRBV20-1	TRBJ2-5	TRBD2	TGCAGTGCTAGAGGGTGGGAGGGCCTCGGGACCCAGTACTTC	CSARGWEGLGTQYF
many	TRBV29-1	TRBJ1-1	TRBD1	TGCAGCGTAAGGGGGCTTGGGGACACTGAAGCTTTCTTT	CSVRGLGDTEAFF
many	TRBV5-1	TRBJ2-5	-	TGCGCCAGCAGCTTGTACGGAACATCACAAGAGACCCAGTACTTC	CASSLYGTSQETQYF
few	TRBV20-1	TRBJ2-7	TRBD2	TGCAGTGGGGTCCAACTAGCGGGAGTCTACGAGCAGTACTTC	CSGVQLAGVYEQYF
few	TRBV5-1	TRBJ1-2	-	TGCGCCAGCAGCTTTTGGCAGGGACTTGGCTATGGCTACACCTTC	CASSFWQGLGYGYTF
-	TRBV9	TRBJ1-1	-	TGTGCCAGCAGCGTAGGGAGTTCGTACACTGAAGCTTTCTTT	CASSVGSSYTEAFF
-	TRBV6-6	TRBJ2-7	TRBD1	TGTGCCAGCAGTAATGACAGGGGGTTCGAGCAGTACTTC	CASSNDRGFEQYF
-	TRBV20-1	TRBJ2-5	TRBD2	TGCAGTGCCAAAAGTCCGGGACTAGCGGGAGAGACCCAGTACTTC	CSAKSPGLAGETQYF
-	TRBV20-1	TRBJ1-5	TRBD1	TGCAGTGCTACCGGGACAGAGGGAAACCAGCCCCAGCATTTT	CSATGTEGNQPQHF
many	TRBV4-3	TRBJ2-1	-	TGCGCCAGCAGCCAAGAAGGCGGCTCCTCCAGGGAGCAGTTCTTC	CASSQEGGSSREQFF
-	TRBV11-2	TRBJ2-3	TRBD1	TGTGCCAGCAGCATACGGACAGGGATAAGGGATACGCAGTATTTT	CASSIRTGIRDTQYF
many	TRBV10-3	TRBJ1-1	-	TGTGCCATCAGTGAGAACACTGAAGCTTTCTTT	CAISENTEAFF
few	TRBV20-1	TRBJ2-7	-	TGCAGTGCTCAAGACCGCAGGGGCTACTCCTACGAGCAGTACTTC	CSAQDRRGYSYEQYF
few	TRBV6-1	TRBJ2-7	TRBD2	TGTGCCAGCAAACTAGCGGGAGGGCGAGGCGAGCAGTACTTC	CASKLAGGRGEQYF
-	TRBV20-1	TRBJ1-5	-	TGCAGTGCTTCCCTTAGCAGGGGCCAGCCCCAGCATTTT	CSASLSRGQPQHF
few	TRBV5-5	TRBJ2-7	-	TGTGCCAGCAGCTTGGAGAGCCGCCGATACTACGAGCAGTACTTC	CASSLESRRYYEQYF
few	TRBV4-3	TRBJ2-1	-	TGCGCCAGCAGCCAAGCCTTCCCAAGGCAGGACTCCTACAATGAGCAGTTCTTC	CASSQAFPRQDSYNEQFF
-	TRBV12-3/TRBV12-4	TRBJ1-2	TRBD1	TGTGCCAGCAGTCCCGGGACAGGGGGAGGTAGATATGGCTACACCTTC	CASSPGTGGGRYGYTF
-	TRBV6-5	TRBJ2-3	TRBD2	TGTGCCAGCAGTTACCAGACTAGCGGGAGGGACTACGATACGCAGTATTTT	CASSYQTSGRDYDTQYF
many	TRBV5-1	TRBJ2-1	TRBD2	TGCGCCAGCAGCTTGAGCTCTAGCGGGGGGCCGGAGCAGTTCTTC	CASSLSSSGGPEQFF
few	TRBV9	TRBJ1-2	-	TGTGCCAGCGAGGGGAAGGGCTACACCTTC	CASEGKGYTF
few	TRBV7-6	TRBJ1-6	-	TGTGCCAGCAGCTTAGAACCACCCAGCTCCTATAATTCACCCCTCCACTTT	CASSLEPPSSYNSPLHF
once	TRBV24-1	TRBJ2-3	TRBD2	TGTGCCACCAGTGCTAGCGGGACCACAGATACGCAGTATTTT	CATSASGTTDTQYF
-	TRBV6-1	TRBJ1-6	-	TGTGCCAGCAGTCAGGGAGGTTGGGATTCACCCCTCCACTTT	CASSQGGWDSPLHF
few	TRBV2	TRBJ2-5	-	TGTGCCAGCAGTGACCGACTTACGTACCAAGAGACCCAGTACTTC	CASSDRLTYQETQYF
many	TRBV29-1	TRBJ1-2	-	TGCAGCGTTGAAGTGTCCACCTTC	CSVEVSTF
-	TRBV20-1	TRBJ2-1	TRBD2	TGCAGTGCTGTAGCGGGTCGGGTCGGGGAGCAGTTCTTC	CSAVAGRVGEQFF
few	TRBV6-1	TRBJ1-1	-	TGTGCCAGCACCACCTCTAAGGCAGGGAACACTGAAGCTTTCTTT	CASTTSKAGNTEAFF
-	TRBV4-3	TRBJ1-2	-	TGCGCCAGCAGCCCCCAAAGGGCAGAAGGATACTATGGCTACACCTTC	CASSPQRAEGYYGYTF
-	TRBV20-1	TRBJ1-1	-	TGCAGTGCTAGGTCTGGTGGAGAAGAAGCTTTCTTT	CSARSGGEEAFF